This T cell receptor (beta chain) was found in a study of cytomegalovirus exposure and HLA in healthy donors. Trimming took 3 bases from V and 4 from J, leaving 13 bases between them. CDR1 and CDR2 (germline): LNHDA, SQIVND (reference sequence). This CDR3 spans 14 amino acids. TCRdb's table, derived via immunoSEQ multiplex PCR, lists solely in-frame clones and lacks some. Of 150,000 to 200,000 clones detected, approximately 87% appear once; the ten largest clones hold roughly 6%. The V and J genes are TRBV19 and TRBJ2-7; D perhaps matches TRBD2 (5 bases). The sequence derives from a woman aged 30 to 39 in good health and CMV-seronegative. Sequencing was done on a sample of PBMCs. The CDR3 coding sequence is TGTGCCAGTAGTATCGGAAGCGGAAAATACGAGCAGTACTTC. Translated, it gives CASSIGSGKYEQYF.